This TCR beta chain was sequenced for a study of blood T cell repertoires in COVID-19. On the study more broadly: The United States, Italy and Spain supplied acute and convalescent COVID-19 samples. PBMCs, B-cell-depleted T cells, or T cells were the source of the cDNA or gDNA that made up the material.

Here immunoSEQ multiplex PCR was the method, and the copy in TCRdb shows in-frame clones only, minus some. The data show approximately 210,000 clones, with 88% seen just once and roughly 6% held by the top ten. CDR1 is MNHEY, CDR2 SVGAGI, per germline. The V gene lost 6 bases and the J gene lost 2 bases, with 11 bases spanning the gap. The CDR3 runs to 13 residues. The genes are TRBV6-5 and TRBJ2-7, with a weak D call TRBD1 (6 bases). Sequencing used peripheral blood. The receptor was derived from a middle-aged woman who had recovered from COVID-19. This chain's CDR3 is CASRPGQTYEQYF. The CDR3 DNA reads TGTGCCAGCAGGCCGGGACAAACCTACGAGCAGTACTTC.